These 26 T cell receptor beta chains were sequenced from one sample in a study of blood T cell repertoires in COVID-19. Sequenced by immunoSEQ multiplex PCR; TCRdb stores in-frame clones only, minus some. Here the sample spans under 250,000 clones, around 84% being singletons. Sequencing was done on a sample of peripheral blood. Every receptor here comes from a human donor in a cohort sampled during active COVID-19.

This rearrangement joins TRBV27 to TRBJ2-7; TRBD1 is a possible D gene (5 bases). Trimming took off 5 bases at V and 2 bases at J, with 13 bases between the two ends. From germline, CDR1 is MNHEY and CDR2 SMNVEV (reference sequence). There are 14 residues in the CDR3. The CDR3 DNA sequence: TGTGCCAGCAGTGCCGTGACAGTGCCCTACGAGCAGTACTTC. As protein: CASSAVTVPYEQYF.

The CDR3 DNA reads as TGCAGCGTTGAAGCCGGGACTTCCTTAGCCAAAAACATTCAGTACTTC. Translating gives CSVEAGTSLAKNIQYF. This sequence joins TRBV29-1 and TRBJ2-4; maybe TRBD2 (6 bases). CDR1 and CDR2 from the germline V gene are SQVTM and ANQGSEA. The CDR3 extends over 16 amino acids. The V and J ends lost 1 base and 0 bases respectively, with 13 bases between them.

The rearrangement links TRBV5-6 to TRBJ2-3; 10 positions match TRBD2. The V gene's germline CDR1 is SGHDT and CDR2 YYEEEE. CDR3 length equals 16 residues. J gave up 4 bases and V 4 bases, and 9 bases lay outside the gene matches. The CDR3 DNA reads TGTGCCAGCAGCCTCCCGGCTAGCGGGAGATCAGATACGCAGTATTTT. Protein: CASSLPASGRSDTQYF.

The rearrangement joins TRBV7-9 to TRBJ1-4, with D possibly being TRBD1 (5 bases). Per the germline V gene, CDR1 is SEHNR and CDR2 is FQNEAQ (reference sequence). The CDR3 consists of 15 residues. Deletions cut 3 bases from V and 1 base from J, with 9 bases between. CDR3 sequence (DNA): TGTGCCAGCAGCTTTGGTCAGGGAACTAATGAAAAACTGTTTTTT. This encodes CASSFGQGTNEKLFF. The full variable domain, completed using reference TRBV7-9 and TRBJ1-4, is DTGVSQNPRHKITKRGQNVTFRCDPISEHNRLYWYRQTLGQGPEFLTYFQNEAQLEKSRLLSDRFSAERPKGSFSTLEIQRTEQGDSAMYLCASSFGQGTNEKLFFGSGTQLSVL.

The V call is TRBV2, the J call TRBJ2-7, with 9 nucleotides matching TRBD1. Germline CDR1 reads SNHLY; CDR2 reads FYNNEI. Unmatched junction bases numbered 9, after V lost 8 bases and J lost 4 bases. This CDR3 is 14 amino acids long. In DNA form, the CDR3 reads TGTGCCAGCCGCGGGACAGGGATTATTTACGAGCAGTACTTC. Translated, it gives CASRGTGIIYEQYF.

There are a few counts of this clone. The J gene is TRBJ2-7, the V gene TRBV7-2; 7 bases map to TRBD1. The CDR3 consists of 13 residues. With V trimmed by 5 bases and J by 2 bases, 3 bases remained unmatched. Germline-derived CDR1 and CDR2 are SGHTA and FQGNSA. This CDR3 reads CASSRGTAYEQYF. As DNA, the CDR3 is TGTGCCAGCAGCAGAGGGACAGCCTACGAGCAGTACTTC. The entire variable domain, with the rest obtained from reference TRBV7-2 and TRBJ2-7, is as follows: GAGVSQSPSNKVTEKGKDVELRCDPISGHTALYWYRQSLGQGLEFLIYFQGNSAPDKSGLPSDRFSAERTGGSVSTLTIQRTQQEDSAVYLCASSRGTAYEQYFGPGTRLTVT.

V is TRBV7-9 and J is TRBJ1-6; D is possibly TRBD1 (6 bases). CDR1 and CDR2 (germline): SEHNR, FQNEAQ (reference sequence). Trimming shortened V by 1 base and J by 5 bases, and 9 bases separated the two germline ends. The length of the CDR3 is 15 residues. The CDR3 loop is CASSLGDTNNSPLHF. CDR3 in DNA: TGTGCCAGCAGCTTAGGGGACACGAATAATTCACCCCTCCACTTT.

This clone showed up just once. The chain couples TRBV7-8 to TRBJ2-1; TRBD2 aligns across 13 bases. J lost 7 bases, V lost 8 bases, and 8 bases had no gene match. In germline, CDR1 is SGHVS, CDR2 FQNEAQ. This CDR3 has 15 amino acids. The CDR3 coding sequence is TGTGCCAGCTGCCTGGGACTAGCGGGATTGAATGAGCAGTTCTTC. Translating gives CASCLGLAGLNEQFF.

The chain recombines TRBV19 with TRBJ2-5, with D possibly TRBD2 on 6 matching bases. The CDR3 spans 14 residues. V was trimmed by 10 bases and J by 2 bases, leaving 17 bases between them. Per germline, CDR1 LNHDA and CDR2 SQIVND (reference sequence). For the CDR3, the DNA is TGTGCCACACGGGATAGCGGAGGTCAAGAGACCCAGTACTTC. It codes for CATRDSGGQETQYF.

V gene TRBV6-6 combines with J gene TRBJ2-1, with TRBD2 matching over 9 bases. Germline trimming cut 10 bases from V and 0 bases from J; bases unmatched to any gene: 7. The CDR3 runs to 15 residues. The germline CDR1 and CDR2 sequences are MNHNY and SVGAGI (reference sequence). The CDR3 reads CATRGREGSYNEQFF. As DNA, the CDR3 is TGTGCCACCCGGGGGCGGGAGGGCTCCTACAATGAGCAGTTCTTC.

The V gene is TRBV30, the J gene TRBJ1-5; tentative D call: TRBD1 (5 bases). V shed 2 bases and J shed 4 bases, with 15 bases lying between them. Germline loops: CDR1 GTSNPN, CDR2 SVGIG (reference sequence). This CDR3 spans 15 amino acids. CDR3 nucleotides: TGTGCCTGGAGTATGGGGGGATTGGGGAATCAGCCCCAGCATTTT. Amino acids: CAWSMGGLGNQPQHF.

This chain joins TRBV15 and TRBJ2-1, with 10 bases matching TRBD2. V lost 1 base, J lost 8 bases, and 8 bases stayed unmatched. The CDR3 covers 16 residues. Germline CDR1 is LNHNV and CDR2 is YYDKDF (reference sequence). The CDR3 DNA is TGTGCCACCAGCAGAGTGGAGCGGGAGGGCCGCTATGAGCAGTTCTTC. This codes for CATSRVEREGRYEQFF.

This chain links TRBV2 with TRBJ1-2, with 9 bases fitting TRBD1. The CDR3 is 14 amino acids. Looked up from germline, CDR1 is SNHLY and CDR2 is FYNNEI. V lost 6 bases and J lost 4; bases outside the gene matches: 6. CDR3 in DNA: TGTGCCAGCAGCCCACAGGGGGCCGGCTATGGCTACACCTTC. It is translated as CASSPQGAGYGYTF.

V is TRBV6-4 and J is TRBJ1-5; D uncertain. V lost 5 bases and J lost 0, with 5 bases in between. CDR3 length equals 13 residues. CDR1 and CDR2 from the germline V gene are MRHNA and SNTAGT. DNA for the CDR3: TGTGCCAGCAGTCGGGATAGCAATCAGCCCCAGCATTTT. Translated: CASSRDSNQPQHF.

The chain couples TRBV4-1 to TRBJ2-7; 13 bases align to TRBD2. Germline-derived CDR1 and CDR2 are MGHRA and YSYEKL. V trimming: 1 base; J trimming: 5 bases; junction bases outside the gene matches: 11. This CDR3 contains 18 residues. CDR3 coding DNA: TGCGCCAGCAGCCAAGTCGGTTGGACTAGCGGGAGAGGGGACGAGCAGTACTTC. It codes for CASSQVGWTSGRGDEQYF.

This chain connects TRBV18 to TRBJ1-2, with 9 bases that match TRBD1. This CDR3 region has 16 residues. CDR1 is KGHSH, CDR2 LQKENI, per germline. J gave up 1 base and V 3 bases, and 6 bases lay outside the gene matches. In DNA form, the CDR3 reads TGTGCCAGCTCACCTCCGGGACAGGGAGATAACTATGGCTACACCTTC. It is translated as CASSPPGQGDNYGYTF.

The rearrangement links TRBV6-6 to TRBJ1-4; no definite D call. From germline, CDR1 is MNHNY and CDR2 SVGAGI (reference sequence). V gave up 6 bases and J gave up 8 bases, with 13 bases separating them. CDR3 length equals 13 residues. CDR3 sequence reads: CASSPPSGEKLFF. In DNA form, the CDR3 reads TGTGCCAGCAGCCCCCCGTCGGGGGAAAAACTGTTTTTT.

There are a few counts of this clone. Written as DNA, the CDR3 is TGTGCCAGCAGCGGGCGACGAACCGGGACTAGCCCCTACGAGCAGTACTTC. Amino acid sequence: CASSGRRTGTSPYEQYF. This chain joins TRBV5-4 and TRBJ2-7, with 9 bases fitting TRBD2. J lost 2 bases, V lost 4 bases, and 13 bases had no gene match. Germline V CDR1 and CDR2: SGHNT, YYREEE (reference sequence). The CDR3 length is 17 residues.

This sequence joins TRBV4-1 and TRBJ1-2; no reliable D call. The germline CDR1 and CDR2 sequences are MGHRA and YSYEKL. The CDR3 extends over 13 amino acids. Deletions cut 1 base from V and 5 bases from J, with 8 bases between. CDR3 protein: CASSQGDTYGYTF. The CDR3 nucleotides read TGCGCCAGCAGCCAAGGAGATACTTATGGCTACACCTTC.

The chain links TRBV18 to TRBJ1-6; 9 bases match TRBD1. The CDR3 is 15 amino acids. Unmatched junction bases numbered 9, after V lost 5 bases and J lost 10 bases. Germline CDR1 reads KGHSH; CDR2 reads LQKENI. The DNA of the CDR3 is TGTGCCAGCTCAACCTCCGGGACAGGGAGATCACCCCTCCACTTT. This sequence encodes CASSTSGTGRSPLHF.

CDR3 sequence reads: CAISGVTGTVQYF. The CDR3 DNA reads as TGTGCCATCAGTGGGGTTACCGGGACAGTCCAGTACTTC. V gene TRBV10-3 combines with J gene TRBJ2-7, with 7 bases aligning to TRBD1. Germline loops: CDR1 ENHRY, CDR2 SYGVKD. With 4 bases clipped from V and 10 bases from J, the junction kept 10 bases outside the gene matches. CDR3 length equals 13 residues.

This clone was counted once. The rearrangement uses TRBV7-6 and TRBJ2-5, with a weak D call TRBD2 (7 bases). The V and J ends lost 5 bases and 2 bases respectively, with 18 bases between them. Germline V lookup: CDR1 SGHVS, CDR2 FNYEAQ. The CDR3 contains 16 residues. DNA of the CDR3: TGTGCCAGCAGCCCCGGGGGGCCAGGAGGACAAGAGACCCAGTACTTC. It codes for CASSPGGPGGQETQYF.

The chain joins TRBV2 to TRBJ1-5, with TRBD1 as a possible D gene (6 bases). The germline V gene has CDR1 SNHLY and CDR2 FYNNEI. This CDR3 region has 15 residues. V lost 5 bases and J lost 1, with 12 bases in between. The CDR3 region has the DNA TGTGCCAGCAGTAGGGACACGAACAGCAATCAGCCCCAGCATTTT. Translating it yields CASSRDTNSNQPQHF.

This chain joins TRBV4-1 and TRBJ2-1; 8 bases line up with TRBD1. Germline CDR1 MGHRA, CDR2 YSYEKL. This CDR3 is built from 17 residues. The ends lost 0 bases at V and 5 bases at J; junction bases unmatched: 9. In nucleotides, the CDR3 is TGCGCCAGCAGCCAAGATAAGAGACAGGGGTTCCACAATGAGCAGTTCTTC. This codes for CASSQDKRQGFHNEQFF.

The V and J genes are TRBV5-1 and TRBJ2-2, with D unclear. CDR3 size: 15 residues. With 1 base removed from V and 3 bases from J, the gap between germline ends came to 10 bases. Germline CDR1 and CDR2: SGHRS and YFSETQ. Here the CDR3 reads CASSLRRHDTGELFF. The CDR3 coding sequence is TGCGCCAGCAGCTTGCGGCGACACGACACCGGGGAGCTGTTTTTT.

CDR3 coding DNA: TGCGCCAGCAGCTCCCTCTCTATAAACGAGCAGTACTTC. This translates into CASSSLSINEQYF. The rearrangement uses TRBV5-1 and TRBJ2-7; D not certain. Germline V gene data show CDR1 as SGHRS and CDR2 as YFSETQ. The CDR3 is 13 residues long. The ends were cut back, 3 bases at V and 5 bases at J, with 12 bases in the middle.